The 15 T cell receptor beta chains presented below share a single source sample, sequenced in a study of spatial heterogeneity in lung cancer. Via MiXCR, TCRdb re-called the 5' RACE reads, giving one row per CDR3 protein. The sample holds around 3,600 distinct CDR3 sequences, roughly 6.9% seen once. These TCRs' antigens remain unknown. Documented time point: sample taken at primary tumor resection. Broader study findings: Within tumors, counts of expanded alpha and beta TCRs tracked tumor mutation counts.

Material: lung tumor tissue, obtained at surgery. The receptor source for this set is a male donor with early-stage non-small cell lung cancer.

This clonotype is classed as medium-sized. The library was built for alpha chains, so this beta chain is an off-target read and its size means little. CDR3 residues: CASSLGTALNYGYTF. CDR3 nucleotide sequence: TGTGCCAGCAGTCTGGGGACAGCACTTAACTATGGCTACACCTTC. This chain links TRBV12-3 or TRBV12-4 with TRBJ1-2; 7 bases align to TRBD1. Trimming cost V 5 bases and J 1 base; bases outside gene matches: 7. CDR3 size: 15 residues.

By share of the sample, this clonotype is medium-sized. This beta chain is a stray sequence in a library constructed for alpha chains; its clone size is not meaningful. The J gene is TRBJ2-5, the V gene TRBV14, with TRBD1 as a possible D gene (8 bases). Germline CDR1 is SGHDN and CDR2 is FVKESK. The CDR3 runs to 15 residues. V was shortened by 5 bases and J by 5 bases, with 18 bases between the two germline ends. The CDR3 DNA is TGTGCCAGCAGCTCGGACAGGGAAGCGGGGGAGACCCAGTACTTC. Translation: CASSSDREAGETQYF. The whole variable domain, filled in from reference TRBV14 and TRBJ2-5, reads EAGVTQFPSHSVIEKGQTVTLRCDPISGHDNLYWYRRVMGKEIKFLLHFVKESKQDESGMPNNRFLAERTGGTYSTLKVQPAELEDSGVYFCASSSDREAGETQYFGPGTRLLVL.

This clonotype is medium-sized. This beta chain lies outside the target of a library built for alpha chains; its clone size means little. The genes are TRBV11-3 and TRBJ2-7; D perhaps matches TRBD2 (5 bases). The CDR3 totals 16 residues. Germline values: CDR1 SGHNT, CDR2 YENEEA. The V end lost 5 bases, the J end lost 1 base, and 18 bases lay between the germline ends. The DNA for the CDR3 is TGTGCCAGCAGCGGTGAGGCCGGCGGGTCGTCCTACGAGCAGTACGTC. It encodes CASSGEAGGSSYEQYV.

This clonotype is labeled medium-sized. The library was built for alpha chains, so this beta chain is an off-target read and its size means little. V usage is TRBV6-6 and J usage is TRBJ2-3, with TRBD2 matching over 13 bases. Germline CDR1 is MNHNY and CDR2 is SVGAGI (reference sequence). V shed 7 bases, J shed 0 bases, and the junction held 10 bases outside the gene matches. This CDR3 contains 18 residues. The CDR3 DNA reads as TGTGCCAGCATCACGACTAGCGGGGGGATTCGTAGCACAGATACGCAGTATTTT. Its translation: CASITTSGGIRSTDTQYF.

This clonotype is medium-sized by share. This beta chain lies outside the target of a library built for alpha chains; its clone size means little. The chain joins TRBV3-2 to TRBJ1-5; the D call of TRBD1 is as the table states it, not checked on the DNA. TRBV3-2 is flagged as a pseudogene. The CDR3 sequence is 18 residues long. In nucleotides, the CDR3 is TGTGCCAGCAGCCAGGGACAGGGGATCCGAGGGGGCAATCAGCCCCAGCATTTT. This translates into CASSQGQGIRGGNQPQHF.

To note about this clonotype: With the library built for alpha chains, this beta chain is off target and its frequency is not meaningful. V usage is TRBV12-3 or TRBV12-4 and J usage is TRBJ2-5; TRBD1 matches 8 bases. The CDR3 is 14 amino acids. V shed 6 bases and J 3 bases; nucleotides not matched to a gene: 6. Written as DNA, the CDR3 is TGTGCCAGCAGCACCGGGACAGGTGAAGAGACCCAGTACTTC. Protein sequence: CASSTGTGEETQYF.

This clonotype is medium-sized (0.01 to 0.1%) within its sample. As an off-target read in a library built for alpha chains, this beta chain has a frequency of little significance. The chain couples TRBV7-9 to TRBJ2-7; 7 bases agree with TRBD1. Trimming took 10 bases from V and 2 from J; bases not matched to a gene: 2. Germline assignment: CDR1 SEHNR and CDR2 FQNEAQ (reference sequence). The CDR3 extends over 11 amino acids. DNA of the CDR3: TGTGCCACTACAGGGGCCTACGAGCAGTACTTC. Amino acid sequence: CATTGAYEQYF.

In this sample, this clonotype turned up many times. Within a library made for alpha chains, this beta chain is off target, and its count is uninformative. The chain has TRBV7-3 and TRBJ2-1, with TRBD2 identical over 8 bases. With V trimmed by 2 bases and J by 3 bases, 3 bases remained unmatched. The CDR3 spans 15 residues. The germline CDR1 and CDR2 sequences are SGHTA and FQGTGA. The CDR3 DNA follows: TGTGCCAGCAGCTTATCCAGCGGGGGCTACAATGAGCAGTTCTTC. Amino acid sequence: CASSLSSGGYNEQFF.

This clonotype was seen at least ten times. This beta chain turned up in a library designed for alpha chains; as an off-target read, its abundance says little. The chain has TRBV5-5 and TRBJ1-6; D not certain. Trimming removed 2 bases from V and 7 bases from J, with 4 bases in between. The germline V gene has CDR1 SGHKS and CDR2 YYEKEE (reference sequence). The length of the CDR3 is 12 residues. In nucleotides, the CDR3 is TGTGCCAGCAGCTTCATCAATTCACCCCTCCACTTT. Protein: CASSFINSPLHF. Full variable domain (rest looked up from reference TRBV5-5 and TRBJ1-6): DAGVTQSPTHLIKTRGQQVTLRCSPISGHKSVSWYQQVLGQGPQFIFQYYEKEERGRGNFPDRFSARQFPNYSSELNVNALLLGDSALYLCASSFINSPLHFGNGTRLTVT.

This clonotype was observed at least ten times. The library was built for alpha chains, so this beta chain is an off-target read and its size means little. The V call is TRBV28, the J call TRBJ2-2; D may be TRBD1 or TRBD2 (5 bases each). V was pared by 6 bases and J by 6 bases, with 8 bases between. Germline V gene lookup returns CDR1 MDHEN and CDR2 SYDVKM. The CDR3 is 12 amino acids. The CDR3 nucleotides read TGTGCCAGCAGCCCGGGGCCCGGGGAGCTGTTTTTT. It is translated as CASSPGPGELFF.

This clonotype ranks as medium-sized. Since the library was made to target alpha chains, this beta chain is a stray read and its abundance is not meaningful. This chain joins TRBV9 and TRBJ2-1; D gene uncertain. CDR1 SGDLS and CDR2 YYNGEE come from the germline V gene. This CDR3 comprises 15 residues. V was shortened by 4 bases and J by 1 base, with 12 bases between the two germline ends. The CDR3 coding sequence is TGTGCCAGCAGCATCTCCCCAGCATCCTACAATGAGCAGTTCTTC. Its protein product is CASSISPASYNEQFF.

This clonotype was seen ten or more times. Being off target in a library aimed at alpha chains, this beta chain has a size of little meaning. The chain combines TRBV6-2 or TRBV6-3 with TRBJ1-1; D perhaps matches TRBD1 (6 bases). V was pared by 4 bases and J by 4 bases, with 13 bases between. The CDR3 loop spans 14 amino acids. The germline V gene has CDR1 MNHEY and CDR2 SVGEGT. The CDR3 loop reads CASSSRTGFTEAFF. The CDR3 nucleotides are TGTGCCAGCAGTTCTCGAACAGGGTTCACTGAAGCTTTCTTT.

Sample share makes this clonotype medium-sized. Being off target in a library aimed at alpha chains, this beta chain has a size of little meaning. The V call is TRBV7-9, the J call TRBJ2-3; TRBD2 is a possible D gene (5 bases). CDR1 SEHNR and CDR2 FQNEAQ come from the germline V gene (reference sequence). This CDR3 has 14 residues. Trimming stripped 7 bases from V and 3 bases from J, with 14 bases between. The CDR3 reads CASTLTSGTDTQYF. The CDR3 DNA reads TGTGCCAGCACCCTAACATCGGGGACAGATACGCAGTATTTT.

By share of the sample, this clonotype is medium-sized (0.01 to 0.1%). As an off-target read in a library built for alpha chains, this beta chain has a frequency of little significance. The genes are TRBV24-1 and TRBJ1-5; TRBD1 is a possible D gene (6 bases). The CDR3 runs to 10 residues. Germline CDR1 is KGHDR and CDR2 is SFDVKD. The CDR3, as DNA: TGTGGGGGGCGTCGACAGCCCCAGCATTTT. It specifies CGGRRQPQHF.

In this sample, this clonotype is medium-sized (0.01 to 0.1%). This beta chain appears as a stray read in a library generated for alpha chains; its size is not informative. The chain combines TRBV4-3 with TRBJ2-1, with D unclear. Trimming left V 1 base short and J 1 base short, with 8 bases between. The CDR3 covers 15 residues. CDR1 is LGHNA and CDR2 is YSLEER in the germline V gene. This CDR3 reads CASSQGPWSYNEQFF. In nucleotides, the CDR3 is TGCGCCAGCAGCCAAGGGCCCTGGTCCTACAATGAGCAGTTCTTC.